This is a list of T cell receptor beta chains from one sample in a study of identical twins. TCRdb passed the 5' RACE reads through MiXCR, listing each CDR3 protein once. Among some 500,000 distinct CDR3 sequences listed, less than 25% were seen once. This same sample was also taken into another study, of T cells expressing NK-cell markers.

Sequencing was done on a sample of CD4+ T cells sorted from blood. Receptors were obtained from a woman younger than 35 in good health. Each CDR3 is given with its conserved first and last residue. A D gene is named only where the DNA matches it firmly. Clone size is given for some rows only: seen once, a few or many times, or a class if the clone is expanded.

V: TRBV20-1
size: -
D: TRBD1
CDR3: CSARRQGRYGYTF

V: TRBV11-2
size: -
D: TRBD2
CDR3: CASSRTPGLAGGTISTDTQYF

V: TRBV20-1
size: many
D: -
CDR3: CSARKTYEQYF

V: TRBV20-1
size: -
D: TRBD2
CDR3: CSAESGRAGEQYF

V: TRBV6-1
size: few
D: -
CDR3: CATGAQPQHF

V: TRBV9
size: few
D: -
CDR3: CASSVTTSSYNEQFF

V: TRBV5-1
size: -
D: -
CDR3: CASRTSRLNEQFF

V: TRBV12-3/TRBV12-4
size: few
D: -
CDR3: CASSLEAGPTYEQYF

V: TRBV7-9
size: few
D: -
CDR3: CASSLVPTSYQETQYF

V: TRBV20-1
size: -
D: TRBD1
CDR3: CSATRQGPGTDTQYF

V: TRBV7-9
size: -
D: TRBD2
CDR3: CASSLAVAGAGTDTQYF

V: TRBV18
size: -
D: TRBD1
CDR3: CASSPSGGSEAFF

V: TRBV20-1
size: few
D: TRBD2
CDR3: CSATGLAGSFSYEQYF

V: TRBV5-5
size: -
D: TRBD2
CDR3: CASSLQSGGPDTQYF

V: TRBV7-2
size: -
D: TRBD2
CDR3: CASSLGPRGSGGETQYF

V: TRBV12-3/TRBV12-4
size: -
D: -
CDR3: CASSLGQNYNEQFF

V: TRBV9
size: -
D: -
CDR3: CASSVLGVTGELFF

V: TRBV5-1
size: few
D: TRBD2
CDR3: CASSLGGLAGDEQFF

V: TRBV10-3
size: few
D: -
CDR3: CALSTGLEQFF

V: TRBV7-9
size: few
D: TRBD1
CDR3: CASSLLGTGLSYEQYF

V: TRBV7-2
size: -
D: -
CDR3: CASSLVKNYGYTF

V: TRBV12-3/TRBV12-4
size: once
D: TRBD2
CDR3: CAPPREGRPDTQYF

V: TRBV12-3/TRBV12-4
size: few
D: -
CDR3: CASSLNLGSYNEQFF

V: TRBV5-1
size: few
D: -
CDR3: CASSLSGLANYGYTF

V: TRBV24-1
size: -
D: TRBD2
CDR3: CATSDPGTSGTDTQYF

V: TRBV4-1
size: -
D: -
CDR3: CASSQAQQPYTF

V: TRBV15
size: -
D: -
CDR3: CATSKDLYSSYEQYF

V: TRBV6-2/TRBV6-3
size: -
D: -
CDR3: CASDGRAGVPYGYTF

V: TRBV12-3/TRBV12-4
size: few
D: -
CDR3: CASRGRTSGDEQYF

V: TRBV5-1
size: -
D: -
CDR3: CASSLFGTFSGANVLTF

V: TRBV5-6
size: many
D: -
CDR3: CASSPDTDTQYF

V: TRBV20-1
size: -
D: TRBD1
CDR3: CSARNWDRTYGYTF

V: TRBV11-3
size: -
D: TRBD2
CDR3: CASSLTASSGIDTQYF

V: TRBV7-2
size: few
D: -
CDR3: CASSYNRAETQYF

V: TRBV19
size: few
D: -
CDR3: CASSMFQGRNTEAFF

V: TRBV20-1
size: -
D: TRBD1
CDR3: CSAGQGAKNTEAFF

V: TRBV2
size: -
D: TRBD1
CDR3: CASSGETGDLDEQFF

V: TRBV6-5
size: -
D: -
CDR3: CASSYAEGRDTQYF

V: TRBV6-5
size: many
D: -
CDR3: CASSYSYRASGANVLTF

V: TRBV29-1
size: few
D: TRBD2
CDR3: CSADGGGRGTNEQFF

V: TRBV20-1
size: few
D: -
CDR3: CSARKIASRMDEQFF